This T cell receptor (beta chain) was profiled in a study of CD8 T cells in ankylosing spondylitis. This clonotype was observed a handful of times. Its antigen is unknown. TCRdb recomputed calls from the 5' RACE reads with MiXCR, one row per CDR3 protein. The sample holds a few hundred thousand distinct CDR3 sequences, approximately 20% seen once. The study's findings and limits: A TCR beta motif of fewer than 10 highly homologous variants seemed to mark ankylosing spondylitis blood.

Germline-derived CDR1 and CDR2 are SGHAT and FQDESV (reference sequence). The CDR3 is 19 residues long. Trimming cost V 5 bases and J 4 bases; bases outside gene matches: 16. This chain joins TRBV11-1 and TRBJ2-1; 11 bases map to TRBD2. This receptor was obtained from a male donor with ankylosing spondylitis. Sequenced input: blood, either unsorted or a sorted T cell fraction (not recorded which). The CDR3 is CASSTFLAGGFPGYNEQFF. The CDR3 nucleotides are TGTGCCAGCAGCACGTTCTTAGCGGGAGGGTTTCCCGGGTACAATGAGCAGTTCTTC.